This T cell receptor beta chain was identified in a study of CD8 T cells in ankylosing spondylitis. Whole-study findings and limits: Both synovial fluid and blood in reactive arthritis had previously been reported to carry some motif variants. Ankylosing spondylitis blood appeared to be characterized by a TCR beta motif of 8 or 9 highly homologous variants. Clones linked to the disease showed a CD8+ phenotype. They occurred at relatively low frequencies in peripheral blood. Significantly higher representation of disease-linked clones was reported for matched ankylosing spondylitis synovial fluid.

CDR1 is GTSNPN, CDR2 SVGIG, per germline (reference sequence). CDR3 length: 13 residues. V dropped 5 bases and J dropped 0 bases, with 8 bases sitting between them. Turning to this clonotype: The antigen is not known.

Preparation of TCR beta libraries was done by quantitative 5'-RACE with molecular barcodes. MiXCR, run by TCRdb on the 5' RACE reads, gives a single entry per CDR3 protein. The sample has about 440,000 distinct CDR3 sequences; 15% to 20% are singletons. The receptor's source is a male donor with ankylosing spondylitis. The V gene is TRBV30, the J gene TRBJ2-1; D may be TRBD2 (5 bases). Sequencing was done on a sample of blood, either unsorted or a sorted T cell fraction (not recorded which). CDR3 region: CAWDGGSYNEQFF. The CDR3 DNA follows: TGTGCCTGGGACGGAGGCTCCTACAATGAGCAGTTCTTC.